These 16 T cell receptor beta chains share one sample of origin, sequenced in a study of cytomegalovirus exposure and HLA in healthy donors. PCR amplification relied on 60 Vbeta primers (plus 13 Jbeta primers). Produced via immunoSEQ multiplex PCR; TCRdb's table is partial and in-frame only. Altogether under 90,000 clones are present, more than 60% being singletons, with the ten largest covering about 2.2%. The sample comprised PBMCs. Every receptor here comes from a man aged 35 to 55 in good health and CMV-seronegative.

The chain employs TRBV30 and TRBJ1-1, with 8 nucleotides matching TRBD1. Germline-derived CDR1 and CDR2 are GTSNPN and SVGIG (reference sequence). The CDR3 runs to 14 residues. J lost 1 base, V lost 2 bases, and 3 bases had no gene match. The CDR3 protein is CAWSMDRANTEAFF. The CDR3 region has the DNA TGTGCCTGGAGTATGGACAGGGCGAACACTGAAGCTTTCTTT.

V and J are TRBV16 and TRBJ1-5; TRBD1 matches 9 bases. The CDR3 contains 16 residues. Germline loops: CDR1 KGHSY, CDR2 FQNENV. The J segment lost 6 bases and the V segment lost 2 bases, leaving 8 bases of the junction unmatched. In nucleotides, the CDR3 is TGTGCCAGCAGCCAACTAACCGGGACAGGGCTTCAGCCCCAGCATTTT. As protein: CASSQLTGTGLQPQHF.

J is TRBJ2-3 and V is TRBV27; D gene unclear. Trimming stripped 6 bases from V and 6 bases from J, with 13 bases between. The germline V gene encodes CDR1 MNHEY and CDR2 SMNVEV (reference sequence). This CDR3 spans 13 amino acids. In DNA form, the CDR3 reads TGTGCCAGCAGCCTTCTCATGCGGGATACGCAGTATTTT. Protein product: CASSLLMRDTQYF.

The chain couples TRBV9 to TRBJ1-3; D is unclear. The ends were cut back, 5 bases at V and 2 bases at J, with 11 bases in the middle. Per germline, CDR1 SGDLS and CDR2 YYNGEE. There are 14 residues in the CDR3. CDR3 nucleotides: TGTGCCAGCAGTTCAGCCGGGACTGGAAACACCATATATTTT. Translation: CASSSAGTGNTIYF.

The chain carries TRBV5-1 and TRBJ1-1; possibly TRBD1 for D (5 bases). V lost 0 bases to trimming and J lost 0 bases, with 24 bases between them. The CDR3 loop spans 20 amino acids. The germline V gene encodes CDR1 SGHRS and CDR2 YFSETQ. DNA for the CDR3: TGCGCCAGCAGCTTGGAGGGGACTAGGCCGTGGGCAAATATGAACACTGAAGCTTTCTTT. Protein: CASSLEGTRPWANMNTEAFF. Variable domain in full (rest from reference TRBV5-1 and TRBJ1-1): KAGVTQTPRYLIKTRGQQVTLSCSPISGHRSVSWYQQTPGQGLQFLFEYFSETQRNKGNFPGRFSGRQFSNSRSEMNVSTLELGDSALYLCASSLEGTRPWANMNTEAFFGQGTRLTVV.

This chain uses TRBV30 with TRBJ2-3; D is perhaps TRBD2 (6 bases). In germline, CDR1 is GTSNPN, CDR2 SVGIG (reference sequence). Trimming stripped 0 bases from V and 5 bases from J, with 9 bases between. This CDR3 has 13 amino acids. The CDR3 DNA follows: TGTGCCTGGAGTGTACGGGGGAAAGATACGCAGTATTTT. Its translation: CAWSVRGKDTQYF.

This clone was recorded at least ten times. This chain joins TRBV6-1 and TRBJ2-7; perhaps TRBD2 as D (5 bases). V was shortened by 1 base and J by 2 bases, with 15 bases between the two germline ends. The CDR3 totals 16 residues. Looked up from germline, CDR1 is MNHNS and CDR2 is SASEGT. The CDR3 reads CASSEGMRGHPYEQYF. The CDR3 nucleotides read TGTGCCAGCAGTGAAGGTATGAGAGGGCATCCCTACGAGCAGTACTTC.

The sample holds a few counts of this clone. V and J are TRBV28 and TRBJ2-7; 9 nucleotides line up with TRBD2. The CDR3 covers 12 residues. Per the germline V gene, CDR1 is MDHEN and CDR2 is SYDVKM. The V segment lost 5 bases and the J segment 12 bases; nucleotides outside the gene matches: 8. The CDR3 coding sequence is TGTGCCAGCAGTAGGCTAGCGGGGCCGTTGTACTTC. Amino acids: CASSRLAGPLYF.

The DNA for the CDR3 is TGCGCCAGCAGCGGGCGACAGGGGAGCTATGGCTACACCTTC. Translated, it gives CASSGRQGSYGYTF. This chain uses TRBV5-1 with TRBJ1-2; 8 bases map to TRBD1. J gave up 4 bases and V 4 bases, and 6 bases lay outside the gene matches. Germline V gene lookup returns CDR1 SGHRS and CDR2 YFSETQ. CDR3 length: 14 residues.

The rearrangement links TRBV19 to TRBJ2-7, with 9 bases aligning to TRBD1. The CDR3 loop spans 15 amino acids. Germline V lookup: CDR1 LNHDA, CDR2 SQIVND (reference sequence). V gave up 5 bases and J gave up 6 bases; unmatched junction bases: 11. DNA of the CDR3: TGTGCCAGTAGTCCCGGGACAGGGTTTGGGGGCGAGCAGTACTTC. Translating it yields CASSPGTGFGGEQYF.

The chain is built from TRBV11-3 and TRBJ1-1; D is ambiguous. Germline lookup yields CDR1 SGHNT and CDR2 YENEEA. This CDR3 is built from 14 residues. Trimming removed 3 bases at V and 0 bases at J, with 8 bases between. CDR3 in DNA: TGTGCCAGCAGCTTCGCAGGAATGAACACTGAAGCTTTCTTT. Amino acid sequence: CASSFAGMNTEAFF.

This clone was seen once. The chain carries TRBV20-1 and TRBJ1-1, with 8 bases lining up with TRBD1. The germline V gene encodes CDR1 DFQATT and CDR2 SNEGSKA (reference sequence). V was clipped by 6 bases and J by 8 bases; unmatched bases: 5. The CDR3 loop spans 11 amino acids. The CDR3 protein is CSARGLLEAFF. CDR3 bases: TGCAGTGCCAGGGGGCTGCTCGAAGCTTTCTTT.

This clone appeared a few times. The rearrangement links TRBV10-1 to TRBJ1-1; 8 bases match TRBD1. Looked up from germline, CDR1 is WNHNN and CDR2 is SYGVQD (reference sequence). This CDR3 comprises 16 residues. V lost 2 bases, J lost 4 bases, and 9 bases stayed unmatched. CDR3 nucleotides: TGCGCCAGCAGTGAGGGACAGGGCAGAAGAGGCACTGAAGCTTTCTTT. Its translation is CASSEGQGRRGTEAFF.

CDR3 in amino acids: CASSVGDRGTNYGYTF. CDR3 sequence (DNA): TGTGCCAGCAGCGTAGGGGACAGGGGGACTAACTATGGCTACACCTTC. V usage is TRBV9 and J usage is TRBJ1-2, with 11 nucleotides matching TRBD1. The CDR3 consists of 16 residues. Germline CDR1 is SGDLS and CDR2 is YYNGEE. V dropped 0 bases and J dropped 0; count of bases not matched to a gene: 1.

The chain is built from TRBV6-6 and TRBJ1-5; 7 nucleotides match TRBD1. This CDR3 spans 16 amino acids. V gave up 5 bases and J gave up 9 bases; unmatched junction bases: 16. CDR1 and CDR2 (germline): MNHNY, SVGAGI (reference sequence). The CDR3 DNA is TGTGCCAGCAGTCAACCCGGGACAGCCGATTCGACGCCCCAGCATTTT. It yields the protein CASSQPGTADSTPQHF.

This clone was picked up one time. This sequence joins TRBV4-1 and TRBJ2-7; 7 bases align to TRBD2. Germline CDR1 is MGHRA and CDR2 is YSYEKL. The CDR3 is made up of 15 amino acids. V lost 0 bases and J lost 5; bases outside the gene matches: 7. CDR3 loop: CASSQDLSGGNEQYF. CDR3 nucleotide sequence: TGCGCCAGCAGCCAAGATTTATCCGGGGGGAACGAGCAGTACTTC.